Reported below is one TCR beta chain. This CDR3 region has 14 residues. The V gene's germline CDR1 is MDHEN and CDR2 SYDVKM. The V segment lost 4 bases and the J segment 8 bases; nucleotides outside the gene matches: 8. This record belongs to a study of cytomegalovirus exposure and HLA in healthy donors. PCR primers comprised 60 Vbeta and 13 Jbeta primers. Data came from immunoSEQ multiplex PCR; TCRdb stores just in-frame clones and leaves some out. The repertoire holds fewer than 200,000 clones, roughly 85% seen once, with roughly 1.3% in the top ten. The rearrangement joins TRBV28 to TRBJ1-5, with 7 nucleotides matching TRBD1. The sequence was collected from a woman aged 45-60 years in good health and CMV-seronegative. Sequenced: PBMCs. The CDR3 bases are TGTGCCAGCAGTTCAACAGGGGTAGTTAAGCCCCAGCATTTT. This codes for CASSSTGVVKPQHF.